This T cell receptor (beta chain) appears in the sequencing data of a study of blood T cell repertoires in COVID-19 (TCRdb year 2020). Study-level background: Collaborator samples came from the United States, Italy and Spain and covered acute and convalescent phases of COVID-19. The prospective study material was composed of cDNA or gDNA derived from T cells, B-cell-depleted T cells, or PBMCs. Subjects who had been exposed to COVID-19, were actively infected with it, or had recovered from it provided the deeply sampled blood TCRbeta repertoires that made up the dataset. A freely available public database, intended as a resource for researchers studying the immune response to SARS-CoV-2, is where the repertoires were released. The samples were drawn from two sources: the first 160 participants of the ongoing ImmuneRACE study, and over 950 subjects contributed by 6 global collaborators. The sample metadata nearly always contained a de-identified subject ID, COVID-19 status, age in years and sex. HLA class I and class II types, where available, came from metadata supplied by the sample provider rather than from assay-based typing.

TCRbeta CDR3 regions were amplified from genomic DNA by means of the immunoSEQ Assay, a bias-controlled multiplex PCR. Under the source paper's analysis protocol: The number of nucleated cells in each sample was estimated from the amplification of reference gene primers within the assay. To quantify the absolute abundance of each unique TCRbeta CDR3 rearrangement, sequence reads were collapsed and filtered. For each sample, productive Simpson clonality was calculated as the square root of Simpson's diversity index over productive rearrangements. The table was pulled from immuneACCESS by TCRdb, which kept in-frame rearrangements only. Such tables lose some clones; where checked, under half of the loss comes from unresolved V genes, and the rest has no known cause. D and trimming come from the DNA, and the V and J calls and clone size come from that table. The sample table lists approximately 280,000 clones, about 88% of them with a count of one. Around an eighth of the sample is held by the ten biggest clonotypes.

The collaborating institutions used their own protocols to collect whole blood in K2EDTA tubes. For TCRbeta analysis, collaborators shipped samples in one of three forms: frozen whole blood, isolated PBMCs, or DNA extracted from either of those sample types. With regard to this clone: Its antigen remains undetermined. Base qualities are missing; no much larger clone stands one base away.

The trim is 0 bases for V and 7 bases for J, with a gap of 13 bases between the germline ends. The CDR3 runs 15 residues from the cysteine to the phenylalanine. Just CDR3 DNA is preserved here, 45 bases in frame from base 1. CDR1 and CDR2, per the germline V gene, are MNHEY and SVGEGT. Broad study findings and their caveats: The quantity of clinical and demographic metadata differed by source and by participant and was supplied without curation.

Sequencing was carried out using peripheral blood. The sequence came from an older woman with acute or convalescent COVID-19. In this chain, TRBV6-2 or TRBV6-3 is recombined with TRBJ1-5; no D segment can be confidently identified. In nucleotides, the sequence is TGTGCCAGCAGTTACTCGGGGAGGGAGGACCAGCCCCAGCATTTT. It codes for CASSYSGREDQPQHF.